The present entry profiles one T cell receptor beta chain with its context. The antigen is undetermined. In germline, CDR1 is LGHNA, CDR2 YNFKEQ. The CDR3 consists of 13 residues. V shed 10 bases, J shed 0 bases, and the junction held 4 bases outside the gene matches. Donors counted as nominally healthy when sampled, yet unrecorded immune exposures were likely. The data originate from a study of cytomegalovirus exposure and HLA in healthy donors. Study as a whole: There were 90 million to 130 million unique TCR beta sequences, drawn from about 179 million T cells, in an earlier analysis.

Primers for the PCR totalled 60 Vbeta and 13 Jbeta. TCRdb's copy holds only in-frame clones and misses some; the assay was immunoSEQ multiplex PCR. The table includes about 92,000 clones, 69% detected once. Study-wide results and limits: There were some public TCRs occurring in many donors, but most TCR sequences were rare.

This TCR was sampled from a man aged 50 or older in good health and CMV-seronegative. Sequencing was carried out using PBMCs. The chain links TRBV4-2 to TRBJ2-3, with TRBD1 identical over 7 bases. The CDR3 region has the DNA TGTGCCACCGGGACAGCTAGCACAGATACGCAGTATTTT. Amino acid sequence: CATGTASTDTQYF.